A selection of T cell receptor beta chains follows, all from one sample in a study of blood T cell repertoires in COVID-19. Profiled with immunoSEQ multiplex PCR; TCRdb holds only in-frame clones, not every one. This table has 25,000 to 35,000 clones, 70% to 90% appearing once. Input material: peripheral blood. The receptors originated from a man aged 55-75 years with active COVID-19. Each CDR3 is given with its conserved first and last residue. The order of the fields is V gene, J gene, D gene, clone size, CDR3 DNA, CDR3 protein. A D gene is named only where the DNA matches it firmly. Size tells how often a clone was seen (once, few, many) or the class of an expanded clone, and some rows leave it out.

TRBV7-9	TRBJ1-2	.	few	TGTGCCAGCAGCCAAGACCTAGGCCCAAACTATGGCTACACCTTC	CASSQDLGPNYGYTF
TRBV29-1	TRBJ2-1	TRBD2	.	TGCAGCGTTGAGGGAGGCGCTAGCGGGTTAAATGAGCAGTTCTTC	CSVEGGASGLNEQFF
TRBV12-5	TRBJ2-1	TRBD2	.	TGTGCTAGTGGTTTGGTAGGCTGGCGGGAGGGCTACAATGAGCAGTTCTTC	CASGLVGWREGYNEQFF
TRBV9	TRBJ1-6	.	.	TGTGCCAGCAGCTCTGGGGGGGGCCTTAATTCACCCCTCCACTTT	CASSSGGGLNSPLHF
TRBV3-1/TRBV3-2	TRBJ1-6	.	few	TGTGCCAGCAGCCAAGATGGGCAGTATAATTCACCCCTCCACTTT	CASSQDGQYNSPLHF
TRBV5-5	TRBJ2-6	TRBD2	.	TGTGCCAGCAGCTTGGAACTAGCGGGAACCCCTGGGGCCAACGTCCTGACTTTC	CASSLELAGTPGANVLTF
TRBV6-5	TRBJ2-1	TRBD1	.	TGTGCCAGCAGTTTCCGACAGGGTGAGCAGTTCTTC	CASSFRQGEQFF
TRBV7-2	TRBJ2-5	TRBD2	.	TGTGCCAGCAGCTTAATTGGGACTAGCGGGAGTCGGGAGACCCAGTACTTC	CASSLIGTSGSRETQYF
TRBV5-1	TRBJ2-1	.	.	TGCGCCAGCAGCCCGACCGGAGCCTCGGAAATACGCATGTTCGATTACAATGAGCAGTTCTTC	CASSPTGASEIRMFDYNEQFF
TRBV28	TRBJ2-7	.	.	TGTGCCAGCAGTTTAGCGGGATACGAGCAGTACTTC	CASSLAGYEQYF
TRBV5-5	TRBJ2-7	TRBD1	.	TGTGCCAGCAGCTTTTCGCAGGGGGTCAACGAGCAGTACTTC	CASSFSQGVNEQYF
TRBV29-1	TRBJ2-1	.	once	TGCAGCGTTGAAGACGTACAGGGGAGGAGGGGCGATGAGCAGTTCTTC	CSVEDVQGRRGDEQFF
TRBV7-9	TRBJ2-5	.	few	TGTGCCAGCAGCTTAGGGCTACCGGGGTTCCAAGAGACCCAGTACTTC	CASSLGLPGFQETQYF
TRBV4-2	TRBJ2-7	TRBD2	.	TGTGCCAGCAGCCAACTGTCGACTAGCGGACCCTACGAGCAGTACTTC	CASSQLSTSGPYEQYF
TRBV30	TRBJ2-1	TRBD2	.	TGTGCCTGGAATCAGCTAGCGGGGAATGAGCAGTTCTTC	CAWNQLAGNEQFF
TRBV27	TRBJ1-2	.	few	TGTGCCAGCAGTTTATCCTCGGGGGACTATGGCTACACCTTC	CASSLSSGDYGYTF
TRBV28	TRBJ2-1	TRBD2	.	TGTGCCAGCGGGACTAGCGGGAGAGCGAATGAGCAGTTCTTC	CASGTSGRANEQFF
TRBV2	TRBJ2-7	TRBD2	.	TGTGCCAGCAGTGGGCTAGCGGCCTACGAGCAGTACTTC	CASSGLAAYEQYF
TRBV5-1	TRBJ1-1	.	.	TGCGCCAGCAGCCCGGGGCCCTGGGGGGACACTGAAGCTTTCTTT	CASSPGPWGDTEAFF
TRBV6-2/TRBV6-3	TRBJ2-5	TRBD1	.	TGTGCCAGCAGTTACTCGACGACAGGGGGTCAAGAGACCCAGTACTTC	CASSYSTTGGQETQYF
TRBV29-1	TRBJ2-1	TRBD2	.	TGCAGCGCCCCCCGGACGGCGGGAGGGTACAATGAGCAGTTCTTC	CSAPRTAGGYNEQFF
TRBV24-1	TRBJ1-2	.	.	TGTGCCACCAGTGATTACACCTATGGCTACACCTTC	CATSDYTYGYTF
TRBV5-1	TRBJ2-1	.	.	TGCGCCAGCACATTACTGGTCGATGAGGGCGGTGAGCAGTTCTTC	CASTLLVDEGGEQFF
TRBV7-8	TRBJ2-7	.	.	TGTGCCAGCAGCTTAGTTGAGGGTTCCTCCTACGAGCAGTACTTC	CASSLVEGSSYEQYF
TRBV6-1	TRBJ1-1	.	.	TGTGCCAGCAGTGAAAGGACGCGGGCCACTGAAGCTTTCTTT	CASSERTRATEAFF
TRBV3-1/TRBV3-2	TRBJ2-1	.	.	TGTGCCAGCAGCCAAGTGGGGCATGAGCAGTTCTTC	CASSQVGHEQFF
TRBV2	TRBJ2-2	TRBD2	.	TGTGCCAGCATTCAACTAGCGGGGAGCACCGGGGAGCTGTTTTTT	CASIQLAGSTGELFF
TRBV29-1	TRBJ1-1	.	.	TGCAGCGTTGTCTACAGCCACACTGAAGCTTTCTTT	CSVVYSHTEAFF
TRBV28	TRBJ2-7	TRBD2	.	TGTGCCAGCAGTTTCCGACTAGCGGGAGACCACGAGCAGTACTTC	CASSFRLAGDHEQYF
TRBV27	TRBJ2-3	.	.	TGTGCCAGCAGTTGGGGGCCCTACGGCGTTGATACGCAGTATTTT	CASSWGPYGVDTQYF
TRBV29-1	TRBJ2-1	.	.	TGCAGCGGGGGCAACGGGGACAATGAGCAGTTCTTC	CSGGNGDNEQFF
TRBV28	TRBJ2-5	TRBD2	.	TGTGCCAGTAGCGGGAGTTTCTGGTCGGAGGCCCAGTACTTC	CASSGSFWSEAQYF
TRBV5-1	TRBJ1-1	.	.	TGCGCCAGCAAACTCGGGAGCGGCGGGACTGAAGCTTTCTTT	CASKLGSGGTEAFF
TRBV19	TRBJ2-3	.	.	TGTGCCAGTAGTATCGGTGGGGGCCGGACAGATACGCAGTATTTT	CASSIGGGRTDTQYF
TRBV7-3	TRBJ2-1	.	.	TGTGCCAGCAGCTTAGGGTCCCCGGCAGGGAGGTATGGTGTCGAGCAGTTCTTC	CASSLGSPAGRYGVEQFF
TRBV11-3	TRBJ2-3	TRBD2	.	TGTGCCAGCAGCTTATTTAGCGGGAGCACAGATACGCAGTATTTT	CASSLFSGSTDTQYF
TRBV3-1/TRBV3-2	TRBJ2-3	TRBD2	.	TGTGCCAGCAGCGATCCAGCGGGAGAGGTTATAGATACGCAGTATTTT	CASSDPAGEVIDTQYF